The 15 T cell receptor beta chains reported below all come from one sample, sequenced in a study of Graves' ophthalmopathy and Graves' hyperthyroidism. Researchers took RNA transcripts and amplified TCR beta CDR3 regions from them. Second-round multiplex PCR followed a first-round RT-PCR using HTBI primers. TCRdb itself ran the multiplex PCR reads through MiXCR, one entry per CDR3 protein. Of some 750,000 distinct CDR3 sequences listed, roughly two fifths are singletons. The material sequenced was peripheral blood. The receptors derive from an adult man with Graves' ophthalmopathy.

This clonotype occurred many times. The rearrangement joins TRBV20-1 to TRBJ1-2; 9 nucleotides line up with TRBD1. The CDR3 loop spans 14 amino acids. The germline V gene has CDR1 DFQATT and CDR2 SNEGSKA (reference sequence). The ends lost 4 bases at V and 7 bases at J; junction bases unmatched: 10. In nucleotides, the CDR3 is TGCAGTGCTAAAGGGACAGGGCTGTTACGTGGCTACACCTTC. Translating it yields CSAKGTGLLRGYTF.

Remarks on this clonotype: A read error is possible here, since a much larger clone lies one base away. The rearrangement uses TRBV19 and TRBJ1-2, with D perhaps matching TRBD1 (5 bases). This CDR3 is built from 13 residues. Per the germline V gene, CDR1 is LNHDA and CDR2 is SQIVND (reference sequence). The DNA for the CDR3 is TGTGCCAGTAGTATGGGGCAGTCCTATGGCTGCACCTTC. Translated, it gives CASSMGQSYGCTF. The full variable domain, with the rest looked up from reference TRBV19 and TRBJ1-2, is DGGITQSPKYLFRKEGQNVTLSCEQNLNHDAMYWYRQDPGQGLRLIYYSQIVNDFQKGDIAEGYSVSREKKESFPLTVTSAQKNPTAFYLCASSMGQSYGCTFGSGTRLTVV.

The chain recombines TRBV6-5 with TRBJ2-7, with 9 bases identical to TRBD1. The germline CDR1 and CDR2 sequences are MNHEY and SVGAGI. The CDR3 covers 14 residues. V was pared by 6 bases and J by 4 bases, with 7 bases of the junction left unmatched. In DNA, the CDR3 is TGTGCCAGCAGCCCTGGGGACAGGGTTTACGAGCAGTACTTC. Translating it yields CASSPGDRVYEQYF.

In its sample, this clonotype was seen once. The chain couples TRBV25-1 to TRBJ1-4, with TRBD1 matching over 10 bases. This CDR3 has 15 amino acids. Unmatched junction bases numbered 8, after V lost 5 bases and J lost 8 bases. Germline lookup yields CDR1 MGHDK and CDR2 SYGVNS. Here the CDR3 DNA reads TGTGCCAGCAGTCCCACGGGACAGGGGCTGGAAAAACTGTTTTTT. Amino acid sequence: CASSPTGQGLEKLFF.

This clonotype was seen more than once but under ten times. CDR3 DNA sequence: TGTGCCAGCAGGACTGGCAGGGGTCGGGAGACCCAGTACTTC. It yields the protein CASRTGRGRETQYF. The chain recombines TRBV6-5 with TRBJ2-5; the D gene is possibly TRBD1 (6 bases). The CDR3 spans 14 residues. Trimming removed 6 bases at V and 5 bases at J, with 16 bases between. Germline lookup yields CDR1 MNHEY and CDR2 SVGAGI.

V is TRBV29-1 and J is TRBJ2-7; 8 nucleotides agree with TRBD1. Trimming cost V 4 bases and J 8 bases; bases outside gene matches: 7. The CDR3 extends over 12 amino acids. CDR1 and CDR2 from the germline V gene are SQVTM and ANQGSEA. CDR3 sequence: CSVVVTGDKQYF. The CDR3 DNA sequence: TGCAGCGTTGTTGTGACAGGGGACAAGCAGTACTTC.

The chain couples TRBV2 to TRBJ1-5; 7 bases are a match to TRBD1. After removal of 5 bases from V and 0 bases from J, the junction contained 10 bases not matched to a gene. CDR1 SNHLY and CDR2 FYNNEI come from the germline V gene. The CDR3 loop spans 17 amino acids. The DNA of the CDR3 is TGTGCCAGCAGTTACCCCCAAGGACAGGCTAGCAATCAGCCCCAGCATTTT. It encodes CASSYPQGQASNQPQHF.

The J gene is TRBJ2-2, the V gene TRBV20-1, with 7 bases that match TRBD2. This CDR3 contains 14 residues. CDR1 and CDR2 from the germline V gene are DFQATT and SNEGSKA (reference sequence). The J segment lost 4 bases and the V segment lost 3 bases, leaving 5 bases of the junction unmatched. CDR3 region: CSARGPGGTGELFF. The CDR3 DNA follows: TGCAGTGCTAGGGGGCCGGGGGGCACCGGGGAGCTGTTTTTT.

This clonotype was detected ten times or more. V and J are TRBV25-1 and TRBJ1-1, with 8 bases fitting TRBD1. CDR3 length: 15 amino acids. V lost 9 bases and J lost 0; bases outside the gene matches: 9. CDR1 MGHDK and CDR2 SYGVNS come from the germline V gene. The CDR3, as DNA: TGTGCCAGTAGCCGAAGGACAGGGATGAACACTGAAGCTTTCTTT. Protein sequence: CASSRRTGMNTEAFF.

This rearrangement joins TRBV11-3 to TRBJ1-3; no definite D call. Germline lookup yields CDR1 SGHNT and CDR2 YENEEA. Trimming stripped 5 bases from V and 15 bases from J, with 17 bases between. The CDR3 consists of 12 residues. As DNA, the CDR3 is TGTGCCAGCAGCCTGCGGACTAGCGGAGGATATTTT. This codes for CASSLRTSGGYF.

This clonotype has a handful of counts. One end of the junction does not line up with germline, which may come from a read error. J is TRBJ1-1 and V is TRBV10-3, with 8 nucleotides matching TRBD1. Germline V gene data show CDR1 as ENHRY and CDR2 as SYGVKD. CDR3 length: 15 amino acids. The CDR3 DNA reads TGTGCCAGCAGTTACGGGGCAGGGGGCGACACTGAAGCTTTCTTT. Amino acids: CASSYGAGGDTEAFF.

This clonotype was seen many times. The chain couples TRBV15 to TRBJ1-2; D is unclear. V was shortened by 3 bases and J by 3 bases, with 11 bases between the two germline ends. Per the germline V gene, CDR1 is LNHNV and CDR2 is YYDKDF (reference sequence). CDR3 size: 14 residues. The CDR3 is CATSSLGGYYGYTF. For the CDR3, the DNA is TGTGCCACCAGCAGTTTGGGCGGTTACTATGGCTACACCTTC.

With regard to this clonotype: This may arise from a read error, as a much more abundant clone is one base away. CDR3 sequence: CAISYSMGGTQYF. The CDR3 region has the DNA TGTGCCATCAGTTACTCGATGGGTGGGACCCAGTACTTC. The rearrangement links TRBV10-3 to TRBJ2-5; D is unresolved. V was pared by 5 bases and J by 7 bases, with 14 bases between. The CDR3 length is 13 residues. In germline, CDR1 is ENHRY, CDR2 SYGVKD.

The V and J genes are TRBV5-8 and TRBJ1-1; D gene unclear. Germline CDR1 SGHTS, CDR2 YDEGEE. V was cut by 9 bases and J by 0 bases, with 12 bases left in between. This CDR3 is built from 13 residues. The CDR3 DNA follows: TGTGCCACAAGTGCCGCGTTGAACACTGAAGCTTTCTTT. This gives the protein CATSAALNTEAFF.

This clonotype has a count of ten or more. V gene TRBV10-3 combines with J gene TRBJ2-5, with 8 positions matching TRBD1. CDR1 ENHRY and CDR2 SYGVKD come from the germline V gene. This CDR3 comprises 16 residues. V shed 3 bases, J shed 3 bases, and the junction held 9 bases outside the gene matches. The CDR3 protein is CAISDPRTGTKETQYF. As DNA, the CDR3 is TGTGCCATCAGTGACCCCAGGACAGGGACAAAAGAGACCCAGTACTTC.